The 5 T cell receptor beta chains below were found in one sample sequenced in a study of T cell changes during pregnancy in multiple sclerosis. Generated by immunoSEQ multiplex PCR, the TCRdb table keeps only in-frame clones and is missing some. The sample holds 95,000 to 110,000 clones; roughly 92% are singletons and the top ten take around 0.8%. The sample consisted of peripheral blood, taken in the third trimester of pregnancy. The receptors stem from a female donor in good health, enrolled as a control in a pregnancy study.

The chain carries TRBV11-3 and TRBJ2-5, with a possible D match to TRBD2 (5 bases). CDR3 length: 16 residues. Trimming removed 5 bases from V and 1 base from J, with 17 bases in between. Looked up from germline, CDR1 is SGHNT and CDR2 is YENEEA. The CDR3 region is CASSATYGEFQETQYF. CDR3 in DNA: TGTGCCAGCAGCGCGACCTACGGGGAGTTCCAAGAGACCCAGTACTTC.

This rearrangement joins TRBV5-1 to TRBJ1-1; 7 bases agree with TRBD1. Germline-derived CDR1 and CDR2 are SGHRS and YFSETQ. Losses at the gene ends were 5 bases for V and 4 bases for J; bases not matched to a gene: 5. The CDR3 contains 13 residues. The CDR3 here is CASRIAGGTEAFF. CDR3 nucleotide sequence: TGCGCCAGCAGGATCGCAGGGGGCACTGAAGCTTTCTTT.

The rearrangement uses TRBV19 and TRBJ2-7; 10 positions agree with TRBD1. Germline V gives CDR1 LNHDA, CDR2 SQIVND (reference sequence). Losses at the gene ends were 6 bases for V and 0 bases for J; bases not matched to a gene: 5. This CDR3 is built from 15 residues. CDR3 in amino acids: CASSQTGGNSYEQYF. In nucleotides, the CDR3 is TGTGCCAGTAGCCAGACAGGGGGCAACTCCTACGAGCAGTACTTC.

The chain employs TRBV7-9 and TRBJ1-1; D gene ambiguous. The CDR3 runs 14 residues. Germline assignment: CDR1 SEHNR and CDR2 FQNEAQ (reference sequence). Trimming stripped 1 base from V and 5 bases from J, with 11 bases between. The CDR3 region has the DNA TGTGCCAGCAGCTTAGGATCTATCGGGACTGAAGCTTTCTTT. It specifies CASSLGSIGTEAFF.

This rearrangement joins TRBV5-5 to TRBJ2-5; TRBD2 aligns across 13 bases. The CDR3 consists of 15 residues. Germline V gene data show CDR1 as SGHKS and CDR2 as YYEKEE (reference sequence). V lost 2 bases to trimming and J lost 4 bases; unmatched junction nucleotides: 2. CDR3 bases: TGTGCCAGCAGCTTACTAGCGGGGGGGCGAGAGACCCAGTACTTC. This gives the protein CASSLLAGGRETQYF.